This is a list of T cell receptor beta chains from one sample in a study of identical twins. TCRdb re-called the 5' RACE reads with MiXCR, one entry per CDR3 protein. The sample carries about 460,000 distinct CDR3 sequences, approximately 15% recorded once. The same sample was also used in a study of yellow fever vaccine responses in identical twins.

Sequenced: CD4+ T cells sorted from blood. The receptors originated from a woman younger than 35 in good health. Both conserved end residues are part of each CDR3. Expanded clones are given a class, and other clones once, few, many or no size at all.

TRBV20-1	TRBJ2-7	NA	CSATGTATYEQYF
TRBV19	TRBJ1-1	NA	CASSGQFVGEAFF
TRBV7-8	TRBJ2-3	once	CASSPLIAASTDTQYF
TRBV29-1	TRBJ2-7	NA	CSAGGTEYEQYF
TRBV7-2	TRBJ2-1	NA	CASSLGPQGISYNEQFF
TRBV29-1	TRBJ2-1	few	CSVTGPGGDEQFF
TRBV30	TRBJ2-7	NA	CAWSARALGRTYEQYF
TRBV27	TRBJ2-5	NA	CASSLLRQGGETQYF
TRBV27	TRBJ2-1	few	CASSLSIKGRAADQFF
TRBV4-3	TRBJ2-7	NA	CASSQDLQGGKRYEQYF
TRBV6-2/TRBV6-3	TRBJ2-7	few	CASRPGVEVYEQYF
TRBV10-3	TRBJ2-1	few	CAITNRDEQFF
TRBV10-3	TRBJ2-3	few	CAITQRDDADTQYF
TRBV20-1	TRBJ2-2	few	CSATPRLGTGELFF
TRBV5-4	TRBJ2-1	many	CASSLEAGRGLRSYNEQFF
TRBV27	TRBJ2-7	many	CASSSRESSYEQYF
TRBV12-3/TRBV12-4	TRBJ2-7	few	CASSFTSGATYEQYF
TRBV20-1	TRBJ2-4	once	CCAIRQERLIAKNIQYF
TRBV5-6	TRBJ2-4	few	CASSPVQENIQYF
TRBV5-1	TRBJ2-2	NA	CASSLAGEPGELFF
TRBV12-3/TRBV12-4	TRBJ1-6	NA	CASSAQGQGVSPLHF
TRBV15	TRBJ2-7	few	CATSPTLRGPKTNYEQYF
TRBV4-3	TRBJ2-5	many	CASSQELGREETQYF
TRBV29-1	TRBJ2-5	NA	CSAPRDMGGETQYF
TRBV3-1	TRBJ2-1	NA	CASSQVATYNEQFF
TRBV4-3	TRBJ2-6	NA	CASSQDLVGGIAGANVLTF
TRBV9	TRBJ2-7	NA	CASSVGLAGAYEQYF
TRBV25-1	TRBJ2-5	NA	CASSEYHWETQYF
TRBV19	TRBJ2-1	NA	CASSIEGGLNEQFF
TRBV20-1	TRBJ2-3	once	CSARDTSGRGGRGTDTQYF
TRBV6-1	TRBJ1-5	NA	CASSEGSGGRQPQHF
TRBV2	TRBJ2-5	few	CASSDQQGETQYF
TRBV5-1	TRBJ2-1	few	CASSWGSSGSINEQFF
TRBV5-5	TRBJ2-1	NA	CASTLRRPGQQNNEQFF
TRBV5-1	TRBJ2-4	few	CASSLVPTGTTERRAKNIQYF
TRBV28	TRBJ2-2	NA	CASSLWRGNTGELFF
TRBV7-8	TRBJ1-5	NA	CASSFQGGGQPQHF
TRBV20-1	TRBJ2-7	few	CSATRGGAYEQYF
TRBV29-1	TRBJ2-5	few	CSVLTGGKDQETQYF
TRBV27	TRBJ2-7	NA	CASIDRAFHEQYF
TRBV14	TRBJ2-2	few	CASSQDLAGTGELFF
TRBV7-8	TRBJ2-7	NA	CASSLSWGQGAYEQYF
TRBV10-3	TRBJ2-3	many	CAISGSSTDTQYF
TRBV5-1	TRBJ2-2	few	CASSLTSVNTGELFF